Presented here are 3 T cell receptor beta chains from one specimen sequenced in a study of T cells in Graves' hyperthyroidism and ophthalmopathy. Amplification of TCR beta CDR3 regions was performed using RNA transcripts as template. TCR CDR3 regions were first amplified by RT-PCR with HTBI primers. One entry per CDR3 protein, called by TCRdb with MiXCR from the multiplex PCR reads. In the table there are about 380,000 distinct CDR3 sequences, around an eighth of which are singletons. Material for sequencing was blood. These TCRs come from a man younger than 45 with Graves' hyperthyroidism that later progressed to Graves' ophthalmopathy.

This clonotype was recorded at least ten times. This chain links TRBV7-9 with TRBJ2-2; 8 bases are shared with TRBD1. V gave up 4 bases and J gave up 1 base; unmatched junction bases: 5. CDR3 length: 16 amino acids. Germline V gives CDR1 SEHNR, CDR2 FQNEAQ (reference sequence). The CDR3 DNA follows: TGTGCCAGCAGCTCGACCGGGACAGGGAACACCGGGGAGCTGTTTTTT. This sequence encodes CASSSTGTGNTGELFF.

This clonotype was seen at least ten times. This chain joins TRBV7-9 and TRBJ1-5; 7 bases are shared with TRBD1. Germline loops: CDR1 SEHNR, CDR2 FQNEAQ (reference sequence). The CDR3 sequence is 17 residues long. With 2 bases clipped from V and 10 bases from J, the junction kept 17 bases outside the gene matches. The CDR3 coding sequence is TGTGCCAGCAGCTTATGGGGAGGGGGCGACTTCCCGGGTCCCCAGCATTTT. Encoded protein: CASSLWGGGDFPGPQHF.

This clonotype was picked up many times. V usage is TRBV2 and J usage is TRBJ1-4, with a possible D match to TRBD1 (5 bases). This CDR3 has 13 residues. Germline V gene data show CDR1 as SNHLY and CDR2 as FYNNEI. Trimming stripped 2 bases from V and 8 bases from J, with 9 bases between. CDR3 bases: TGTGCCAGCAGTGAAAGTCAGGGAGAAAAACTGTTTTTT. It encodes CASSESQGEKLFF.